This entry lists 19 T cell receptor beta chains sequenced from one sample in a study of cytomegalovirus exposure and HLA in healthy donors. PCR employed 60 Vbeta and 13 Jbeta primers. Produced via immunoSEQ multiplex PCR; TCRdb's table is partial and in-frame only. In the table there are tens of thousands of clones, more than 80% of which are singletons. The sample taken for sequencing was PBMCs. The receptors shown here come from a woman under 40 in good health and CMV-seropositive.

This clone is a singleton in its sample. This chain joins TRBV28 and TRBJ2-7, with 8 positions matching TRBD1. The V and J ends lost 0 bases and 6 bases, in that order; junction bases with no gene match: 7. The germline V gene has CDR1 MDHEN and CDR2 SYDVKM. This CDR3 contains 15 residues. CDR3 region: CASSLWIRTGSEQYF. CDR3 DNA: TGTGCCAGCAGTTTATGGATAAGGACAGGGAGCGAGCAGTACTTC.

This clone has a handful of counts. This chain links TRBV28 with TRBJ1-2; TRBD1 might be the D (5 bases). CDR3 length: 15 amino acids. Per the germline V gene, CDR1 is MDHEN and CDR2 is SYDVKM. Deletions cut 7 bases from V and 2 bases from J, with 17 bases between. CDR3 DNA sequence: TGTGCCAGCAATTCTCCGCGGGGGGAAAACTATGGCTACACCTTC. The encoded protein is CASNSPRGENYGYTF.

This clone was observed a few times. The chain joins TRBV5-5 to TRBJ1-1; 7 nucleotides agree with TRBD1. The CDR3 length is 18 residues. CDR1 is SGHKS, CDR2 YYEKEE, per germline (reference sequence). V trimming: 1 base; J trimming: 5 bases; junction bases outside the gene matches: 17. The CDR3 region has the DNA TGTGCCAGCAGCTTGTTACGCACAGAGACAGGGCGGGAAACTGAAGCTTTCTTT. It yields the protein CASSLLRTETGRETEAFF.

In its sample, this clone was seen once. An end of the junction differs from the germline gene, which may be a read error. The CDR3 DNA reads TGTGCCAGCAGTTTGGGACTAACCCAAGGGACCCAGTACTTC. It encodes CASSLGLTQGTQYF. This chain joins TRBV6-5 and TRBJ2-5; 7 bases map to TRBD2. This CDR3 spans 14 amino acids. Germline loops: CDR1 MNHEY, CDR2 SVGAGI.

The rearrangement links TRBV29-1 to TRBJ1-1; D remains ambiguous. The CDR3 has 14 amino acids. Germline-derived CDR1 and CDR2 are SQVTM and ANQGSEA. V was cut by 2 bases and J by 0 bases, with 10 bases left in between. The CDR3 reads CSVELSGLNTEAFF. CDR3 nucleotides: TGCAGCGTTGAATTGAGCGGCCTGAACACTGAAGCTTTCTTT.

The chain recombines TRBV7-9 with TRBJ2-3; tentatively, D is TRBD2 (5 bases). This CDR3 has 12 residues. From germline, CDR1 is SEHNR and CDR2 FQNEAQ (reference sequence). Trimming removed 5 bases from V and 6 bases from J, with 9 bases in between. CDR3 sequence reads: CASSLTGDTQYF. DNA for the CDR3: TGTGCCAGCAGCCTAACGGGGGATACGCAGTATTTT.

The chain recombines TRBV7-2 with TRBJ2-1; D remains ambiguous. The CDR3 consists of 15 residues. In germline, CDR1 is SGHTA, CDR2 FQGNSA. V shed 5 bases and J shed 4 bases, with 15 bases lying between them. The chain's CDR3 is CASSISNSNYNEQFF. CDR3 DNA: TGTGCCAGCAGCATCAGTAATTCAAATTACAATGAGCAGTTCTTC. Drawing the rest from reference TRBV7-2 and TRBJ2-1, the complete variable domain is GAGVSQSPSNKVTEKGKDVELRCDPISGHTALYWYRQSLGQGLEFLIYFQGNSAPDKSGLPSDRFSAERTGGSVSTLTIQRTQQEDSAVYLCASSISNSNYNEQFFGPGTRLTVL.

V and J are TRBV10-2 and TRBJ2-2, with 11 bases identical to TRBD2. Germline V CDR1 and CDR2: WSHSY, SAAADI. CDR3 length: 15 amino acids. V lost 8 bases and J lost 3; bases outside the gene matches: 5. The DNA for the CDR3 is TGCGCCAGCCATACTAGCGGGAGCGACACCGGGGAGCTGTTTTTT. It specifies CASHTSGSDTGELFF.

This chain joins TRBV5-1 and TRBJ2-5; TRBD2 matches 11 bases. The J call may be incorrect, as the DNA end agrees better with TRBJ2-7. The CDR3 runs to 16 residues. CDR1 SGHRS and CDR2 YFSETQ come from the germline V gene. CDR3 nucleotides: TGCGCCAGCAGCCGAGGGACTGGGACTAGCGGCTACGAGCAGTACTTC. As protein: CASSRGTGTSGYEQYF.

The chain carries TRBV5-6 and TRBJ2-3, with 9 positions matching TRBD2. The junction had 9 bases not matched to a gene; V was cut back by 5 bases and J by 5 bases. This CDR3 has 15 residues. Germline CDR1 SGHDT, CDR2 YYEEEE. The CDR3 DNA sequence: TGTGCCAGCAGTTCCCCGGGACTAGCTAAAGATACGCAGTATTTT. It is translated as CASSSPGLAKDTQYF.

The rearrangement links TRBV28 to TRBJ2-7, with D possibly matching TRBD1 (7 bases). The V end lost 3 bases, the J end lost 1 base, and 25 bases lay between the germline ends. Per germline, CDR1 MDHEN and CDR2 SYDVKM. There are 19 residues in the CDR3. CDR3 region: CASSLDINGQVGTSYEQYF. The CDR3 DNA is TGTGCCAGCAGTTTGGACATCAATGGACAGGTTGGGACTTCCTACGAGCAGTACTTC. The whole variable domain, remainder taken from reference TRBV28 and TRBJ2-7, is DVKVTQSSRYLVKRTGEKVFLECVQDMDHENMFWYRQDPGLGLRLIYFSYDVKMKEKGDIPEGYSVSREKKERFSLILESASTNQTSMYLCASSLDINGQVGTSYEQYFGPGTRLTVT.

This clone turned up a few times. The CDR3 sequence is CASSQLRLIGGNTEAFF. The CDR3 region has the DNA TGCGCCAGCAGCCAACTAAGGCTAATAGGGGGGAACACTGAAGCTTTCTTT. The chain links TRBV4-1 to TRBJ1-1, with a weak D call TRBD1 (6 bases). CDR1 and CDR2 (germline): MGHRA, YSYEKL. The V and J ends lost 2 bases and 1 base respectively, with 17 bases between them. The CDR3 spans 17 residues.

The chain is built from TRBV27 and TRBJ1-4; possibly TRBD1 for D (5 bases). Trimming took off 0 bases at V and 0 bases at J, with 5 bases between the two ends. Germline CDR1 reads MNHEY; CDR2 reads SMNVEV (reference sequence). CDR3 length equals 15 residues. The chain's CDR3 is CASSLSRATNEKLFF. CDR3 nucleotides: TGTGCCAGCAGTTTATCCAGGGCAACTAATGAAAAACTGTTTTTT.

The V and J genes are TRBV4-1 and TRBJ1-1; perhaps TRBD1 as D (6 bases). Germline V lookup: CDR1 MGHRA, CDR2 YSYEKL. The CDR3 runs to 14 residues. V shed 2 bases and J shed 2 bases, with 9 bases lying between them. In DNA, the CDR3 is TGCGCCAGCAGCCAAAGGGACATAAACACTGAAGCTTTCTTT. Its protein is CASSQRDINTEAFF.

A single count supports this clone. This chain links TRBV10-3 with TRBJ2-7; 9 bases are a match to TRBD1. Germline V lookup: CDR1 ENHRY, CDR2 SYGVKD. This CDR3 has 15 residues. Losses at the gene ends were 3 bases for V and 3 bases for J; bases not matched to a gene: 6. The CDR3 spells CAISDSDRGFYEQYF. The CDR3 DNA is TGTGCCATCAGTGATTCGGACAGGGGATTCTACGAGCAGTACTTC.

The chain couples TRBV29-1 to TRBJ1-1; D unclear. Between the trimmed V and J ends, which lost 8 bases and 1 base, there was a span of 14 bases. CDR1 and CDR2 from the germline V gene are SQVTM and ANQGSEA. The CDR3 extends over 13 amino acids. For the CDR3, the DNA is TGCAGCCCCTATCGGCGGCAGAACACTGAAGCTTTCTTT. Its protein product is CSPYRRQNTEAFF.

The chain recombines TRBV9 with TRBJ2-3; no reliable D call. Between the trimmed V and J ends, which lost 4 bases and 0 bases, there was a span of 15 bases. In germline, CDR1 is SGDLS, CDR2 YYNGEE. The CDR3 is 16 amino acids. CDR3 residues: CASSFRLIPSTDTQYF. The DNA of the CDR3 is TGTGCCAGCAGCTTTCGACTGATACCAAGCACAGATACGCAGTATTTT.

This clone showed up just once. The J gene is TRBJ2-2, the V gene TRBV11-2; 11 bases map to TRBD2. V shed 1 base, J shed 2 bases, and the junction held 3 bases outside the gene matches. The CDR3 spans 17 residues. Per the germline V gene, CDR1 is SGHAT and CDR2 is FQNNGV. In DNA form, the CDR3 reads TGTGCCAGCAGCTTAGGACTAGCGGGAACTAACACCGGGGAGCTGTTTTTT. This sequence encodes CASSLGLAGTNTGELFF. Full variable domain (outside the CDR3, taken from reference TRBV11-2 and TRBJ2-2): EAGVAQSPRYKIIEKRQSVAFWCNPISGHATLYWYQQILGQGPKLLIQFQNNGVVDDSQLPKDRFSAERLKGVDSTLKIQPAKLEDSAVYLCASSLGLAGTNTGELFFGEGSRLTVL.

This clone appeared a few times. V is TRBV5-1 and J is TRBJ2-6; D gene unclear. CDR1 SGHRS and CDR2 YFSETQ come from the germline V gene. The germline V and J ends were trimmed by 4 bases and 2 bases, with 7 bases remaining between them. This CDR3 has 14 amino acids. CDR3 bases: TGCGCCAGCAGCGTTAATGCTGGGGCCAACGTCCTGACTTTC. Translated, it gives CASSVNAGANVLTF. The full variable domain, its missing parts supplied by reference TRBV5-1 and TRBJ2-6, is KAGVTQTPRYLIKTRGQQVTLSCSPISGHRSVSWYQQTPGQGLQFLFEYFSETQRNKGNFPGRFSGRQFSNSRSEMNVSTLELGDSALYLCASSVNAGANVLTFGAGSRLTVL.